This record covers a single T cell receptor (beta chain). This CDR3 has 15 amino acids. In germline, CDR1 is MNHNS, CDR2 SASEGT. V shed 2 bases and J shed 7 bases, with 15 bases lying between them. This record comes from a study of blood T cell repertoires in COVID-19. Whole-study context: The United States, Italy and Spain supplied acute and convalescent COVID-19 samples. Sources were T cells, B-cell-depleted T cells, or PBMCs; the material itself was cDNA or gDNA.

Original data processing: Reference gene primer amplification in the assay estimated nucleated cell counts. The table came from immunoSEQ multiplex PCR; TCRdb's copy has only in-frame clones and leaves some out. V, J and clone size were drawn from that table, and D and trimming were deduced from the DNA. This repertoire shows about 130,000 clones, approximately 77% found once; its top ten account for 15% to 25%. The source material was peripheral blood. J is TRBJ1-5 and V is TRBV6-1; D is ambiguous. The sequence was obtained from a man at least 80 years old with acute or convalescent COVID-19. In DNA form, the CDR3 reads TGTGCCAGCAGTGAATTCGGCCTACCGACACAGCCCCAGCATTTT. It yields the protein CASSEFGLPTQPQHF.